The 9 T cell receptor beta chains below were found in one sample sequenced in a study of memory CD4+ T cells and cytomegalovirus serostatus. Here immunoSEQ multiplex PCR was the method, and the copy in TCRdb shows in-frame clones only, minus some. Among some 41,000 clones, roughly three quarters were seen once, and the ten largest hold approximately 0.8%. The sort gate was single viable CD3+CD4+CD8-CD45RO+ cells for memory CD4+ T cells. Sequenced: memory CD4+ T cells from blood. These receptors were obtained from an adult in good health and CMV-seronegative.

This chain joins TRBV7-8 and TRBJ1-2; no definite D call. CDR1 and CDR2 from the germline V gene are SGHVS and FQNEAQ. The germline V and J ends were trimmed by 5 bases and 1 base, with 23 bases remaining between them. The CDR3 covers 18 residues. CDR3 amino acids: CASSPALTLRPYNYGYTF. The CDR3 region has the DNA TGTGCCAGCAGCCCAGCGTTAACCCTCAGGCCATATAACTATGGCTACACCTTC.

This chain links TRBV5-1 with TRBJ2-2; perhaps TRBD1 as D (6 bases). CDR1 and CDR2 (germline): SGHRS, YFSETQ. The CDR3 loop spans 16 amino acids. The V end lost 2 bases, the J end lost 2 bases, and 13 bases lay between the germline ends. The CDR3 spells CASSFSWTENTGELFF. CDR3 sequence (DNA): TGCGCCAGCAGCTTTTCTTGGACAGAAAACACCGGGGAGCTGTTTTTT.

This chain uses TRBV11-3 with TRBJ1-1; D remains ambiguous. Germline CDR1 reads SGHNT; CDR2 reads YENEEA. The CDR3 extends over 13 amino acids. V was shortened by 3 bases and J by 11 bases, with 16 bases between the two germline ends. CDR3 DNA: TGTGCCAGCAGCTTTAGCGAACGAGGTACCGCTTTCTTT. Translation: CASSFSERGTAFF.

CDR3: CACKTDSYEQYF. Written as DNA, the CDR3 is TGTGCCTGTAAAACTGACTCCTACGAGCAGTACTTC. The chain recombines TRBV30 with TRBJ2-7, with D uncertain. The CDR3 is 12 amino acids. Deletions cut 6 bases from V and 0 bases from J, with 9 bases between. Germline V lookup: CDR1 GTSNPN, CDR2 SVGIG (reference sequence).

V is TRBV6-5 and J is TRBJ2-1, with D perhaps TRBD1 or TRBD2 (7 bases each). Trimming left V 4 bases short and J 8 bases short, with 18 bases between. The germline CDR1 and CDR2 sequences are MNHEY and SVGAGI. The CDR3 length is 15 residues. The CDR3 loop is CASSFRDSGIYEQFF. DNA of the CDR3: TGTGCCAGCAGTTTCCGGGACAGCGGGATCTATGAGCAGTTCTTC.

This clone was observed once. The chain employs TRBV30 and TRBJ2-7; a possible D gene is TRBD2 (6 bases). Trimming took off 5 bases at V and 2 bases at J, with 10 bases between the two ends. The germline V gene has CDR1 GTSNPN and CDR2 SVGIG (reference sequence). The CDR3 spans 12 residues. As DNA, the CDR3 is TGTGCCTGGTCGGGGGACCCCTACGAGCAGTACTTC. Its translation is CAWSGDPYEQYF.

This chain uses TRBV6-6 with TRBJ1-3; weak D call: TRBD1 (6 bases). V lost 4 bases to trimming and J lost 3 bases, with 13 bases between them. The CDR3 runs 15 residues. Looked up from germline, CDR1 is MNHNY and CDR2 is SVGAGI (reference sequence). The CDR3 loop reads CASSLGRGNGNTIYF. Here the CDR3 DNA reads TGTGCCAGCAGTTTGGGTAGGGGGAATGGAAACACCATATATTTT.

This chain uses TRBV6-1 with TRBJ2-1, with TRBD1 as a possible D gene (6 bases). CDR1 MNHNS and CDR2 SASEGT come from the germline V gene. The CDR3 runs 14 residues. The V gene lost 8 bases and the J gene lost 3 bases, with 14 bases spanning the gap. For the CDR3, the DNA is TGTGCCAGCTCCCGGGACACCTACTACAATGAGCAGTTCTTC. It yields the protein CASSRDTYYNEQFF.

This clone was observed a few times. The chain links TRBV18 to TRBJ2-3, with 8 nucleotides matching TRBD1. The CDR3 is 15 residues long. Germline V CDR1 and CDR2: KGHSH, LQKENI. Trimming at V came to 1 base and at J to 5 bases, leaving 5 bases not matched to a gene. For the CDR3, the DNA is TGTGCCAGCTCACCACGCGGACAGGGAGGAGATACGCAGTATTTT. It encodes CASSPRGQGGDTQYF.